Listed below are T cell receptor beta chains from one sample, sequenced in a study of beta chain features in type 1 diabetes. Repertoires were generated with immunoSEQ multiplex PCR, while TCRdb's copy carries only in-frame clones and drops some. Among about 400,000 clones listed, roughly 12% were seen once. The material sequenced was naive CD4+ T cells from blood. All receptors come from a woman aged 18-29 years with type 1 diabetes. The CDR3 runs from the conserved cysteine through the conserved F or W. Fields, in order: D gene, V gene, clone size, J gene, CDR3 DNA, CDR3 protein. D genes are given only for firm matches. Size values are once, few and many counts, or a class for expanded clones, and some rows have none.

-	TRBV28	few	TRBJ2-1	TGTGCCAGCAGTCAGGCCCTGATGGGCGGGTCGCAGTTCTTC	CASSQALMGGSQFF
TRBD2	TRBV25-1	-	TRBJ2-2	TGTGCCAGCAGTGAGGGGACTATGAACACCGGGGAGCTGTTTTTT	CASSEGTMNTGELFF
-	TRBV27	-	TRBJ2-7	TGTGCCAGCAGTACAGTCACAGGGTTCGAGCAGTACTTC	CASSTVTGFEQYF
-	TRBV4-3	few	TRBJ1-1	TGCGCCAGCAGCCAACAGGGAGGGCACACTGAAGCTTTCTTT	CASSQQGGHTEAFF
-	TRBV7-8	-	TRBJ1-5	TGTGCCAGCAGCTCAAGGGGTTCCAGCAATCAGCCCCAGCATTTT	CASSSRGSSNQPQHF
-	TRBV5-6	-	TRBJ1-2	TGTGCCAGCAGCTTGGTCTTGGGGGGGCAATATGGCTACACCTTC	CASSLVLGGQYGYTF
TRBD1	TRBV5-4	few	TRBJ2-7	TGTGCCAGCAGGCTGGACAGGGTCAACGAGCAGTACTTC	CASRLDRVNEQYF
TRBD1	TRBV5-1	-	TRBJ2-3	TGCGCCAGCAGCTTGACAGGGGAGTCAGATACGCAGTATTTT	CASSLTGESDTQYF
-	TRBV6-5	-	TRBJ2-7	TGTGCCAGCAGTTACTCTGGGCAGGACAACGAGCAGTACTTC	CASSYSGQDNEQYF
TRBD1	TRBV5-4	few	TRBJ2-3	TGTGCCAGCAGCTTAAGGGGGCTAGCCAGGAGCACAGATACGCAGTATTTT	CASSLRGLARSTDTQYF
TRBD1	TRBV19	-	TRBJ2-7	TGTGCCAGTAGACCGGACAGGAGCTTCCGCGAGCAGTACTTC	CASRPDRSFREQYF
-	TRBV18	-	TRBJ2-7	TGTGCCAGCTCACCACCGGGGAGGAGGGCTTACGAGCAGTACTTC	CASSPPGRRAYEQYF
-	TRBV9	-	TRBJ1-2	TGTGCCAGCAGCGTAGCTCCAGGAGGCTACACCTTC	CASSVAPGGYTF
-	TRBV9	-	TRBJ2-5	TGTGCCAGCAGCGTCGAGGAGACCCAGTACTTC	CASSVEETQYF
TRBD1	TRBV29-1	-	TRBJ2-3	TGCAGCGTTGAAGGCCGGGCAGGGGGTGGGGATACGCAGTATTTT	CSVEGRAGGGDTQYF
TRBD1	TRBV11-2	-	TRBJ2-6	TGTGCCAGCAGCTTAGTTCGAGGGGGCGCGCGGGGGGCCAACGTCCTGACTTTC	CASSLVRGGARGANVLTF
TRBD1	TRBV18	-	TRBJ2-4	TGTGCCAGCACGAAAGCCGGGACAGGACTTCAAAAGGGCATTCAGTACTTC	CASTKAGTGLQKGIQYF
-	TRBV7-9	-	TRBJ1-2	TGTGCCAGCAGCCCCGTTGAGGTTTCCCTTGGCTACACCTTC	CASSPVEVSLGYTF
-	TRBV29-1	-	TRBJ1-2	TGCAGCGGGGGAACGACAGCGCCAGGCACCTTC	CSGGTTAPGTF
-	TRBV4-3	-	TRBJ2-2	TGCGCCAGCAGCCAACGATTTTCGGACACCGGGGAGCTGTTTTTT	CASSQRFSDTGELFF
-	TRBV6-6	-	TRBJ2-7	TGTGCCAGCAGTTTGGGGAACGGAGGGCTCTACGAGCAGTACTTC	CASSLGNGGLYEQYF
TRBD1	TRBV4-1	few	TRBJ2-7	TGCGCCAGCAGCCGGGACAGGGGTACCTACGAGCAGTACTTC	CASSRDRGTYEQYF
-	TRBV19	-	TRBJ2-1	TGTGCCAGTAGGTTCGAGAGGCAGACCTACAATGAGCAGTTCTTC	CASRFERQTYNEQFF
TRBD1	TRBV7-9	few	TRBJ1-4	TGTGCCAGCAGCCCCACCAACAGGGGAAGGACAAAACTGTTTTTT	CASSPTNRGRTKLFF
-	TRBV29-1	-	TRBJ2-3	TGCAGCGTCAAACTTGGAGTAGCAGATACGCAGTATTTT	CSVKLGVADTQYF
TRBD1	TRBV6-6	-	TRBJ2-2	TGTGCCAGCAGCCCGAGGACAGGGCGGACCGGGGAGCTGTTTTTT	CASSPRTGRTGELFF
-	TRBV25-1	few	TRBJ2-5	TGTGCCAGCAGTGAACCCCCAGGGAAAGAGACCCAGTACTTC	CASSEPPGKETQYF
-	TRBV7-2	few	TRBJ1-5	TGTGCCAGCAGCGCCGAGGTTCATAGCAATCAGCCCCAGCATTTT	CASSAEVHSNQPQHF
TRBD2	TRBV29-1	-	TRBJ2-7	TGCAGCGTCTCTGGACTAGCGGGAGCTACCTACGAGCAGTACTTC	CSVSGLAGATYEQYF
TRBD1	TRBV7-9	-	TRBJ1-5	TGTGCCAGCAGCTTACAGGGGGCCAGCCAGCCCCAGCATTTT	CASSLQGASQPQHF
-	TRBV18	once	TRBJ2-7	TGTGCCAGCTCACCACTGGAGGGGGCGTCCGCCAAGGAGCAGTACTTC	CASSPLEGASAKEQYF
TRBD1	TRBV5-1	few	TRBJ2-1	TGCGCCAGCAGCTTGGGGACAGGGTCTTACAATGAGCAGTTCTTC	CASSLGTGSYNEQFF
-	TRBV29-1	few	TRBJ1-5	TGCAGCGTGGGTCAGGGCGATCAGCCCCAGCATTTT	CSVGQGDQPQHF
TRBD1	TRBV5-1	few	TRBJ2-5	TGCGCCAGCAGCTTGGGGCAGGGACAGCAAGAGACCCAGTACTTC	CASSLGQGQQETQYF
TRBD2	TRBV28	-	TRBJ2-3	TGTGCCAGCAGTCTAGCGGGACACACAGATACGCAGTATTTT	CASSLAGHTDTQYF
TRBD2	TRBV7-3	-	TRBJ2-1	TGTGCCAGCTCCCCTCTGCGGGAGGACCACAATGAGCAGTTCTTC	CASSPLREDHNEQFF
-	TRBV11-3	-	TRBJ2-5	TGTGCCACCCGCCCCCCGGGGAGAGAGACCCAGTACTTC	CATRPPGRETQYF
-	TRBV7-2	-	TRBJ1-2	TGTGCCAGCAGCTCCCGGGACACCCTTCCCAATGGCTACACCTTC	CASSSRDTLPNGYTF
-	TRBV4-3	few	TRBJ2-7	TGCGCCAGCAGCCAACTTCCCGGGGACTACGAGCAGTACTTC	CASSQLPGDYEQYF
-	TRBV28	-	TRBJ2-7	TGTGCCAGCAGTCCAACTGGGGCAGGGGCCTACGAGCAGTACTTC	CASSPTGAGAYEQYF
TRBD1	TRBV28	few	TRBJ2-5	TGTGCCAGCCAAGGACAGGGAAGAGAGACCCAGTACTTC	CASQGQGRETQYF
-	TRBV5-4	-	TRBJ2-5	TGTGCCAGCAGCTTGCGGGACACAAAAGAGACCCAGTACTTC	CASSLRDTKETQYF
TRBD1	TRBV5-1	few	TRBJ2-1	TGCGCCAGCAGCCTGGACAGGGACTACAATGAGCAGTTCTTC	CASSLDRDYNEQFF
-	TRBV23-1	-	TRBJ1-5	TGCGCCAGCAGTCAAGGTGGGGGGACTTGGCAGCCCCAGCATTTT	CASSQGGGTWQPQHF
-	TRBV19	few	TRBJ1-5	TGTGCCAGTAGACCGGGACACGGAAATCAGCCCCAGCATTTT	CASRPGHGNQPQHF
-	TRBV30	few	TRBJ2-7	TGTGCCTGGGTTCTCACAGGGACCTACGAGCAGTACTTC	CAWVLTGTYEQYF
-	TRBV4-3	few	TRBJ2-3	TGCGCCAGCAGCCGGATTAATACAGGCACAGATACGCAGTATTTT	CASSRINTGTDTQYF
-	TRBV6-5	-	TRBJ1-1	TGTGCCAGCAGTTACCTCTCAGACACCACTGAAGCTTTCTTT	CASSYLSDTTEAFF
TRBD2	TRBV13	-	TRBJ2-3	TGTGCCCCTTCACAGCCGGGAGGGCCCCCAGATACGCAGTATTTT	CAPSQPGGPPDTQYF
-	TRBV27	few	TRBJ2-3	TGTGCCAGCAACTCGCTCCCATCTTCGACAGATACGCAGTATTTT	CASNSLPSSTDTQYF
-	TRBV25-1	-	TRBJ1-2	TGTGCCAGCAGTGAATCGCCAGGGATATATGGCTACACCTTC	CASSESPGIYGYTF
-	TRBV18	few	TRBJ1-1	TGTGCCAGCTCACCCGGACAAACAATGGAGGAAGCTTTCTTT	CASSPGQTMEEAFF
TRBD2	TRBV27	few	TRBJ2-2	TGTGCCAGCAGTTTTGGAGTAGCGGGGAGTCTACCTTCCGGGGAGCTGTTTTTT	CASSFGVAGSLPSGELFF
TRBD1	TRBV11-2	-	TRBJ2-4	TGTGCCAGCAGCCGACAGGGCGGCATTCAGTACTTC	CASSRQGGIQYF